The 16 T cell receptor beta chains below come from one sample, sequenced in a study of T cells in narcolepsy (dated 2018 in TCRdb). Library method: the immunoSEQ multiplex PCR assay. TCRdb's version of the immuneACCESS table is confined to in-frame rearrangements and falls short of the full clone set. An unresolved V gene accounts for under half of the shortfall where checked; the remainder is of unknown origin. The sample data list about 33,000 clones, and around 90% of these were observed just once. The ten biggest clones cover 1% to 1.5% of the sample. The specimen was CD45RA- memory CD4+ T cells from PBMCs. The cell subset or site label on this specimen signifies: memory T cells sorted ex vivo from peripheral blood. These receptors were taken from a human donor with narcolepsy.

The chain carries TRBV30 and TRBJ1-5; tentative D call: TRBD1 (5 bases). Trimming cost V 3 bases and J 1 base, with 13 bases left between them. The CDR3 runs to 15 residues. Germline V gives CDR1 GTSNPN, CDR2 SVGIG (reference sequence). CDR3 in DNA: TGTGCCTGGAGGCCCCAGGGACGGAGCAATCAGCCCCAGCATTTT. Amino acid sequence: CAWRPQGRSNQPQHF.

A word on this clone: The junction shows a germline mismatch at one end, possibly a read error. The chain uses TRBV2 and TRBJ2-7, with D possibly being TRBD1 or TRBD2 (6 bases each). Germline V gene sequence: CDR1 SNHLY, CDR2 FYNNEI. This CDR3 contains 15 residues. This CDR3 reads CASSVQGTRGYGQYF. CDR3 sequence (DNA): TGTGCCAGCAGTGTCCAGGGGACGCGGGGCTACGGGCAGTACTTC.

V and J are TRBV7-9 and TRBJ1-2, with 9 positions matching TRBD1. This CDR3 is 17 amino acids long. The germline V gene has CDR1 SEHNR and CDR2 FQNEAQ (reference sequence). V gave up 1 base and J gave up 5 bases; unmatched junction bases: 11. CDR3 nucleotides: TGTGCCAGCAGCTTAGGCTCCGGGACAGGGAGCCTGTATGGCTACACCTTC. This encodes CASSLGSGTGSLYGYTF.

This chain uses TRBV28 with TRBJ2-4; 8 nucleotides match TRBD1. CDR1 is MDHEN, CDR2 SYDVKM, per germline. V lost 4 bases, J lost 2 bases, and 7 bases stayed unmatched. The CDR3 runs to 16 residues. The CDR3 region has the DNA TGTGCCAGCAGTTCCCAGGGGGCAAGATCCAAAAACATTCAGTACTTC. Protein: CASSSQGARSKNIQYF.

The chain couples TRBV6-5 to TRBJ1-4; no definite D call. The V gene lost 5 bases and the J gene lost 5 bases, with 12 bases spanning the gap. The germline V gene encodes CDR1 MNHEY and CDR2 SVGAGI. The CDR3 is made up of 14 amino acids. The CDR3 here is CASSGPGGNEKLFF. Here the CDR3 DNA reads TGTGCCAGCAGTGGTCCAGGAGGAAATGAAAAACTGTTTTTT.

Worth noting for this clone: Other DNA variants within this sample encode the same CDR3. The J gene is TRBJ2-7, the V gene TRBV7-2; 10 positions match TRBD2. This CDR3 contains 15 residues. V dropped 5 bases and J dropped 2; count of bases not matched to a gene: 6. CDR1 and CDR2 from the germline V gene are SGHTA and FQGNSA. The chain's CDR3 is CASSLGLADTYEQYF. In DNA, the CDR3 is TGTGCCAGCAGCCTAGGACTAGCGGACACCTACGAGCAGTACTTC. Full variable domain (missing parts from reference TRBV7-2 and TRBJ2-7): GAGVSQSPSNKVTEKGKDVELRCDPISGHTALYWYRQSLGQGLEFLIYFQGNSAPDKSGLPSDRFSAERTGGSVSTLTIQRTQQEDSAVYLCASSLGLADTYEQYFGPGTRLTVT.

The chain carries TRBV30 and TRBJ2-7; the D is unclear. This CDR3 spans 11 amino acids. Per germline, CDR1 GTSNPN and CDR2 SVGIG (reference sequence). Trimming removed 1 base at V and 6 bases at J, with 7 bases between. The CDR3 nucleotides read TGTGCCTGGAGTGCTCCTGCCGAGCAGTACTTC. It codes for CAWSAPAEQYF.

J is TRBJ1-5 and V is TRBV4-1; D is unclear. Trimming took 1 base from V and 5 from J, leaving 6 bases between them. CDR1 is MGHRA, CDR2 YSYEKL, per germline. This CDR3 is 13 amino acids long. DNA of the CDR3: TGCGCCAGCAGCCAAGCGACTTATCAGCCCCAGCATTTT. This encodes CASSQATYQPQHF.

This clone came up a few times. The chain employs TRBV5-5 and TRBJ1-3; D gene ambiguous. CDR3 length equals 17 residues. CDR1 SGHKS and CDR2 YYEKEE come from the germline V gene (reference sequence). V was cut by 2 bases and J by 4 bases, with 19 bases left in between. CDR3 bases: TGTGCCAGCAGCTTATCCTTAGGACCTATATTCGGAAACACCATATATTTT. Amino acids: CASSLSLGPIFGNTIYF.

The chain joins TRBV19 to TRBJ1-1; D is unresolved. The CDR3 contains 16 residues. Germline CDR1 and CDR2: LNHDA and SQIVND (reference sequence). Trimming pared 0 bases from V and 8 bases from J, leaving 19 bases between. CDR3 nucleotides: TGTGCCAGTAGTATAGATCTGGACTGGGCATCCACGGAAGCTTTCTTT. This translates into CASSIDLDWASTEAFF.

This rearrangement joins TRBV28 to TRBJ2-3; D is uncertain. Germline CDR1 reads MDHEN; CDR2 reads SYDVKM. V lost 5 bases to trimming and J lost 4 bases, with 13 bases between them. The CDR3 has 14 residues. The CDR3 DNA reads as TGTGCCAGCAGTACCTATTACGGGTCAGATACGCAGTATTTT. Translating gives CASSTYYGSDTQYF.

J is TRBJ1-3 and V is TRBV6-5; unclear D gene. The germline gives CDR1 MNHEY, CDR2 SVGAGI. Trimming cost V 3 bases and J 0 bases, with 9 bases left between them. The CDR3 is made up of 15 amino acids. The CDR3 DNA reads TGTGCCAGCAGTTATGCCAGAGACTCTGGAAACACCATATATTTT. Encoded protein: CASSYARDSGNTIYF.

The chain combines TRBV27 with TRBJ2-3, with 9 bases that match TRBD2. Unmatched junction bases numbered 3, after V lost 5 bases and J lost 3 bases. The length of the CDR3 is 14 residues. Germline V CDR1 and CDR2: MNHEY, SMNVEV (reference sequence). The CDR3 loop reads CASSRREGTDTQYF. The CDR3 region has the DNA TGTGCCAGCAGTCGGCGGGAGGGGACAGATACGCAGTATTTT.

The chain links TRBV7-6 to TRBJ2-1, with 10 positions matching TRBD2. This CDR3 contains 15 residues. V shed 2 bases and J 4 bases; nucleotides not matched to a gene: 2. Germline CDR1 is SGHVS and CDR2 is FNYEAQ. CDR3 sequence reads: CASSLRTSGYNEQFF. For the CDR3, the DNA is TGTGCCAGCAGCTTAAGGACTAGCGGATACAATGAGCAGTTCTTC.

The CDR3 sequence is CSVLWDFKEQYF. CDR3 nucleotides: TGCAGCGTCCTTTGGGACTTTAAGGAGCAGTACTTC. This chain uses TRBV29-1 with TRBJ2-7, with D perhaps matching TRBD2 (6 bases). The V and J ends lost 6 bases and 7 bases respectively, with 16 bases between them. Germline V gene data show CDR1 as SQVTM and CDR2 as ANQGSEA. This CDR3 spans 12 amino acids.

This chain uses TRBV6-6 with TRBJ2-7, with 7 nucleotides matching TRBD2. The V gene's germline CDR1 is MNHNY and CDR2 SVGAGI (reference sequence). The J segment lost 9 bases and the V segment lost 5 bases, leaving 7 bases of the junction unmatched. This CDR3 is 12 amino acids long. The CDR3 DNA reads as TGTGCCAGCAGTACTGAGGGCGGGGGGCAGTACTTC. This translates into CASSTEGGGQYF.